Listed below are T cell receptor beta chains from one sample, sequenced in a study of T cells in Graves' hyperthyroidism and ophthalmopathy. TCRdb independently ran MiXCR on the multiplex PCR reads; one entry per CDR3 protein. The data show around 600,000 distinct CDR3 sequences, around 15% seen once. Sequenced sample: blood. The receptors shown here come from a woman between 50 and 59 years old with Graves' ophthalmopathy. Each CDR3 is given with its conserved first and last residue. Fields, in order: D gene, V gene, J gene, clone size, CDR3 DNA, CDR3 protein. D genes are given only for firm matches. Rows may omit the clone size; those that give it use once, few, many or a size class.

D: .; V: TRBV6-1; J: TRBJ1-1; size: many; DNA: TGTGCCAGCAAGTACACTGAAGCTTTCTTT; CDR3: CASKYTEAFF
D: TRBD2; V: TRBV7-9; J: TRBJ2-2; size: few; DNA: TGTGCCAGCAGCACCGGACTAGCTGTCGACACCGGGGAGCTGTTTTTT; CDR3: CASSTGLAVDTGELFF
D: .; V: TRBV19; J: TRBJ2-7; size: .; DNA: TGTGCCAGTAGTAAACGGGACCGCGCGCCTGAGCAGTACTTC; CDR3: CASSKRDRAPEQYF
D: .; V: TRBV2; J: TRBJ2-7; size: many; DNA: TGTGCCAGCAGTGTTTCCGTTAGCCGGGACAACTCCTACGAGCAGTACTTC; CDR3: CASSVSVSRDNSYEQYF
D: TRBD2; V: TRBV30; J: TRBJ2-4; size: .; DNA: TGTGCCTGGAAAAGCGGGAGGGCTTTTGTAGCCAAAAACATTCAGTACTTC; CDR3: CAWKSGRAFVAKNIQYF
D: .; V: TRBV6-2/TRBV6-3; J: TRBJ2-1; size: many; DNA: TGTGCCAGCAGTTACTCCGGGGTTAACAATGAGCAGTTCTTC; CDR3: CASSYSGVNNEQFF
D: .; V: TRBV6-2/TRBV6-3; J: TRBJ1-5; size: many; DNA: TGTGCCAGCAGTTACCCTTTGTCCAGGAACAGGCGACAGCATTTT; CDR3: CASSYPLSRNRRQHF
D: .; V: TRBV29-1; J: TRBJ1-1; size: .; DNA: TGCAGCGCCGTGGTAGGGTCGAACACTGAAGCTTTCTTT; CDR3: CSAVVGSNTEAFF
D: .; V: TRBV18; J: TRBJ2-2; size: many; DNA: TGTGCCAGCTCACCACCGTTGTCGAGAATGGGGGGCGCCGGGGAGCTGTTTTTT; CDR3: CASSPPLSRMGGAGELFF
D: TRBD2; V: TRBV4-3; J: TRBJ2-4; size: few; DNA: TGCGCCAGCAGCCAAGATCATAGCACTAGCGGGAGAGTGCTTCTCAAAAACATTCAGTACTTC; CDR3: CASSQDHSTSGRVLLKNIQYF
D: .; V: TRBV27; J: TRBJ1-1; size: .; DNA: TGTGCCAGCCGGTGGGGCGCTGAAGCTTTCTTT; CDR3: CASRWGAEAFF
D: .; V: TRBV28; J: TRBJ2-2; size: .; DNA: TGTGCCAGCAGTATCAGGACAGTCACCGGGGAGCTGTTTTTT; CDR3: CASSIRTVTGELFF
D: .; V: TRBV30; J: TRBJ1-5; size: many; DNA: TGTGCCTGGAGTTGGGACCTCAGCCAGCCCCAGCATTTT; CDR3: CAWSWDLSQPQHF
D: .; V: TRBV28; J: TRBJ2-7; size: many; DNA: TGTGCCAGCAGTTCCAACCCCGAGCAGTACTTC; CDR3: CASSSNPEQYF
D: .; V: TRBV27; J: TRBJ2-3; size: .; DNA: TGTGCCAGCAGTTACAGCTCGCACGAAGATACGCAGTATTTT; CDR3: CASSYSSHEDTQYF
D: TRBD2; V: TRBV12-3/TRBV12-4; J: TRBJ2-5; size: many; DNA: TGTGCCAGCAGTTTAGGACTAGCGGGAGACCTCCGGAAGACCCAGTACTTC; CDR3: CASSLGLAGDLRKTQYF
D: TRBD1; V: TRBV11-2; J: TRBJ1-3; size: many; DNA: TGTGCCAGCAGCCACCGGACAGGGGCCTACTCTGGAAACACCATATATTTT; CDR3: CASSHRTGAYSGNTIYF
D: .; V: TRBV28; J: TRBJ2-7; size: few; DNA: TGTGCCAGCAGTCGGGACGGTACCTCCTACGAGCAGTACTTC; CDR3: CASSRDGTSYEQYF
D: .; V: TRBV7-2; J: TRBJ2-3; size: many; DNA: TGTGCCAGCAGAAAGTTCAGGGCCACAGATACGCAGTATTTT; CDR3: CASRKFRATDTQYF
D: TRBD1; V: TRBV6-4; J: TRBJ1-1; size: .; DNA: TGTGCCAGCAGTGTAAAGGGGGCAGGTACTGAAGCTTTCTTT; CDR3: CASSVKGAGTEAFF
D: .; V: TRBV6-2/TRBV6-3; J: TRBJ1-2; size: many; DNA: TGTGCCAGCAGTTACTCGCTATACGTTGGCTACACCTTC; CDR3: CASSYSLYVGYTF
D: TRBD1; V: TRBV20-1; J: TRBJ2-7; size: many; DNA: TGCAGTGCTAGAGACAGACAGGGATCCGCCTACGAGCAGTACTTC; CDR3: CSARDRQGSAYEQYF
D: .; V: TRBV5-1; J: TRBJ2-7; size: many; DNA: TGCGCCAGCAGCTTGTCAGTCTCGGGGGAGCAGTACTTC; CDR3: CASSLSVSGEQYF
D: TRBD2; V: TRBV3-1; J: TRBJ2-1; size: .; DNA: TGTGCCAGCAGCCATAGCGGGAGGAGTCCCTACAATGAGCAGTTCTTC; CDR3: CASSHSGRSPYNEQFF
D: .; V: TRBV28; J: TRBJ2-1; size: .; DNA: TGTGCCAGCAGCCCCCAGTTCAATGAGCAGTTCTTC; CDR3: CASSPQFNEQFF
D: TRBD1; V: TRBV28; J: TRBJ2-7; size: many; DNA: TGTGCCAGCAGTTTAGGTGACAGGGAACGGTACGAGCAGTACTTC; CDR3: CASSLGDRERYEQYF
D: .; V: TRBV6-2/TRBV6-3; J: TRBJ1-3; size: few; DNA: TGTGCCAGCAGTTACGGGGAAGTCGGAAACACCATATATTTT; CDR3: CASSYGEVGNTIYF
D: .; V: TRBV18; J: TRBJ1-2; size: many; DNA: TGTGCCAGCTCACCCCCAGGGGTCGATGGCTACACCTTC; CDR3: CASSPPGVDGYTF
D: .; V: TRBV5-1; J: TRBJ2-2; size: few; DNA: TGCGCCAGCAGCTTCACAATAGACACCGGGGAGCTGTTTTTT; CDR3: CASSFTIDTGELFF
D: TRBD1; V: TRBV12-3/TRBV12-4; J: TRBJ2-7; size: many; DNA: TGTGCCAGCATAGGGGACAGCCTCTACGAGCAGTACTTC; CDR3: CASIGDSLYEQYF
D: TRBD2; V: TRBV7-9; J: TRBJ2-5; size: many; DNA: TGTGCCAGCCCTCCCGGGACTAGCGGGAGTAAGTGGGGCCAAGAGACCCAGTACTTC; CDR3: CASPPGTSGSKWGQETQYF
D: .; V: TRBV24-1; J: TRBJ1-2; size: many; DNA: TGTGCCACCAGTGATTCACTCAGGGGCAACTATGGCTACACCTTC; CDR3: CATSDSLRGNYGYTF
D: .; V: TRBV5-1; J: TRBJ1-1; size: .; DNA: TGCGCCAGCAGCTTGGCCCAGGGTCTGGATGCGAACACTGAAACTTTCTTT; CDR3: CASSLAQGLDANTETFF
D: .; V: TRBV7-2; J: TRBJ1-2; size: many; DNA: TGTGCCAGCAGCCTTCTGAACTCTGGCTACACCTTC; CDR3: CASSLLNSGYTF
D: TRBD1; V: TRBV20-1; J: TRBJ1-2; size: many; DNA: TGCAGTGCTAGATCCGGGACAGGGTGGGTCTATGGCTACACCTTC; CDR3: CSARSGTGWVYGYTF
D: .; V: TRBV7-2; J: TRBJ2-7; size: few; DNA: TGTGCCGGCAGCTTATCGGGGTCGATCTCCTACGAGCAGTACTTC; CDR3: CAGSLSGSISYEQYF
D: .; V: TRBV29-1; J: TRBJ2-3; size: .; DNA: TGCAGCGTCCTGGGACTTGAAAGCACAGATACGCAGTATTTT; CDR3: CSVLGLESTDTQYF
D: TRBD1; V: TRBV20-1; J: TRBJ1-2; size: many; DNA: TGCAGTGCTTACAGGGGGACTAACTATGGCTACACCTTC; CDR3: CSAYRGTNYGYTF
D: TRBD2; V: TRBV6-1; J: TRBJ2-3; size: .; DNA: TGTGCCAGCAGTCCACCGCCCGGCGGGAGATCGGATACGCAGTATTTT; CDR3: CASSPPPGGRSDTQYF
D: .; V: TRBV7-9; J: TRBJ2-7; size: few; DNA: TGTGCCAGCAGCTCTCTCCGGCGGCAGTACTTC; CDR3: CASSSLRRQYF
D: .; V: TRBV12-5; J: TRBJ2-7; size: .; DNA: TGTGCTAGTGGTTTGGACACGTCCTACGAGCAGTACTTC; CDR3: CASGLDTSYEQYF
D: .; V: TRBV20-1; J: TRBJ2-3; size: many; DNA: TGCAGTGCTAGAGATCGAGGGGCCGGGCAGCGAGATACGCAGTATTTT; CDR3: CSARDRGAGQRDTQYF
D: TRBD2; V: TRBV15; J: TRBJ2-7; size: .; DNA: TGTGCCACCAGCAGAGTCGGTACTAGCGGCTACGAGCAGTACTTC; CDR3: CATSRVGTSGYEQYF
D: .; V: TRBV2; J: TRBJ2-1; size: many; DNA: TGTGCCAGTGGACGGGAGTTATACAATGAGCAGTTCTTC; CDR3: CASGRELYNEQFF
D: TRBD2; V: TRBV29-1; J: TRBJ2-1; size: .; DNA: TGCAGCGTTTTCGGGGGGATCTCCTACAATGAGCAGTTCTTC; CDR3: CSVFGGISYNEQFF
D: .; V: TRBV2; J: TRBJ1-1; size: .; DNA: TGTGCCAGCAGTACCCATAGGAACACTGAAGCTTTCTTT; CDR3: CASSTHRNTEAFF
D: .; V: TRBV19; J: TRBJ1-5; size: .; DNA: TGTGCCAGTGCGGCGGATAGCAATCAGCCCCAGCATTTT; CDR3: CASAADSNQPQHF
D: TRBD2; V: TRBV7-2; J: TRBJ2-5; size: many; DNA: TGTGCCAGCAGCTTAGGACTAGCGGGAGAGGTCGAGACCCAGTACTTC; CDR3: CASSLGLAGEVETQYF
D: .; V: TRBV9; J: TRBJ2-2; size: few; DNA: TGTGCCAGCAGCGTGGAGAGGGGGGCAACCGGGGAGCTGTTTTTT; CDR3: CASSVERGATGELFF
D: TRBD1; V: TRBV20-1; J: TRBJ2-7; size: .; DNA: TGCAGTGCTAGATCTTACCCGGGACAGGGGGCGAAGGAGCAGTACTTC; CDR3: CSARSYPGQGAKEQYF
D: .; V: TRBV6-2/TRBV6-3; J: TRBJ2-6; size: many; DNA: TGTGCCAGCAGTTATGGTGGAAGTGGGGCCAACGTCCTGACTTTC; CDR3: CASSYGGSGANVLTF
D: .; V: TRBV7-2; J: TRBJ2-3; size: many; DNA: TGTGCCAGCAGCCCCAAGGGGGGGCGGTTAAGCACAGATACGCAGTATTTT; CDR3: CASSPKGGRLSTDTQYF